A selection of T cell receptor beta chains follows, all from one sample in a study of T-cell reconstitution after alpha-beta-depleted transplantation in children. One entry per CDR3 protein results from TCRdb running MiXCR on the PCR reads. The sample includes around 410,000 distinct CDR3 sequences, about a tenth of them seen just once. The sequencing here drew on PBMCs from the stem cell graft donor, taken from the stem cell graft. These receptors were collected from a human donor who donated a stem cell graft to a child with acute myeloid leukemia. Each CDR3 is given without its conserved first and last residue.

TRBJ2-3,TRBV5-1,ASSLDRAKDTQY
TRBJ2-1,TRBV7-2,ASSLAFRAYNEQF
TRBJ1-2,TRBV29-1,SVVGQGHYGYT
TRBJ2-3,TRBV27,ASSFSGNTQY
TRBJ1-3,TRBV20-1,SAREVSGGWNTIY
TRBJ2-2,TRBV7-2,ASSLLAGGSTGELF
TRBJ2-3,TRBV20-1,SARQLAGGFSTDTQY
TRBJ2-1,TRBV10-3,AISDPIRTGLATEQF
TRBJ1-2,TRBV7-9,ASIGGNNYGYT
TRBJ2-1,TRBV12-3/TRBV12-4,ASRSDRGNYNEQF
TRBJ2-2,TRBV11-3,ASSLVGVPGELF
TRBJ1-1,TRBV12-3/TRBV12-4,ASRQQWNTEAF
TRBJ2-7,TRBV20-1,SAPDRLTSSYEQY
TRBJ2-3,TRBV3-1,ASSQDWTLPGDTQY
TRBJ2-1,TRBV13,ASSGTGQGGNEQF
TRBJ2-3,TRBV2,ASSRDRVTDTQY
TRBJ1-1,TRBV3-1,ASSQDGSGTEAF
TRBJ1-5,TRBV20-1,SATPGQLLNQPQH
TRBJ2-7,TRBV20-1,SAPSLSGPSYEQY
TRBJ2-1,TRBV5-1,ASSLGQENNEQF
TRBJ2-1,TRBV5-1,ASSRAGTSDEQF
TRBJ1-5,TRBV11-1,ASSFGYDSNQPQH
TRBJ2-2,TRBV10-3,AISESRQSTGELF
TRBJ2-1,TRBV6-4,ASSDSEGDFNEQF
TRBJ1-5,TRBV7-8,ASSDSSRGSQPQH
TRBJ2-6,TRBV30,AFGGKASGANVLT
TRBJ1-2,TRBV7-9,ASSLALQHYGYT
TRBJ1-1,TRBV25-1,ASRPYRNSGAF
TRBJ2-5,TRBV10-3,AISGGETQY
TRBJ2-3,TRBV4-1,ASSHGGLGTDTQY
TRBJ1-5,TRBV28,ASSTPVFRGGNQPQH
TRBJ2-3,TRBV20-1,SARSRAGGADTQY
TRBJ2-5,TRBV12-3/TRBV12-4,ASSLGVAGAGETQY
TRBJ2-4,TRBV5-1,ASSQSGEAKNIQY
TRBJ2-1,TRBV20-1,SARYSGWNEQF
TRBJ2-4,TRBV27,ASSPRQLAKNIQY
TRBJ2-7,TRBV7-2,ASSLGTGRAILEQY
TRBJ2-1,TRBV12-3/TRBV12-4,ASSVLAGVNEQF
TRBJ1-5,TRBV25-1,ASNTGDQPQH
TRBJ1-2,TRBV10-3,AISDQDGYGYT
TRBJ2-3,TRBV5-1,ASSLQGRTDTQY
TRBJ1-1,TRBV11-2,ASSSTHRGHVSLEAF
TRBJ2-7,TRBV18,ASSSSEGPYEQY
TRBJ2-7,TRBV27,ASSLEVRPASSYEQY
TRBJ1-5,TRBV20-1,SASLVGTSSNQPQH
TRBJ2-1,TRBV27,ASVGKRGF
TRBJ1-5,TRBV12-3/TRBV12-4,ASSPTGISYSNQPQH
TRBJ1-1,TRBV30,AWTPRTNTEAF
TRBJ1-5,TRBV2,ASSEARGYSNQPQH
TRBJ2-5,TRBV6-5,ASSYTGGTQY
TRBJ1-1,TRBV7-3,ASSLMGGVRNTEAF
TRBJ2-5,TRBV18,ASSPLAGGSGETQY
TRBJ2-1,TRBV20-1,SASRLYEQF
TRBJ2-5,TRBV7-2,ASSSPGTGVWTQY
TRBJ1-5,TRBV5-1,ASSLGPTGGYQPQH